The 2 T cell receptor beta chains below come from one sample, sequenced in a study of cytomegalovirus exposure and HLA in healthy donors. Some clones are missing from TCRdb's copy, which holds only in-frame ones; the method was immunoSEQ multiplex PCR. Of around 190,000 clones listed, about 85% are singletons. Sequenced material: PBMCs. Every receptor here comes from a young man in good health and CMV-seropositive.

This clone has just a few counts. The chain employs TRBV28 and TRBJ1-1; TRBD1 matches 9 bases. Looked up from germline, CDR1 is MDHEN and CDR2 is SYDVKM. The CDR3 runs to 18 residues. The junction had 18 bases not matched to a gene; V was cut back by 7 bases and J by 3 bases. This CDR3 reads CASIQGQGFIRLDTEAFF. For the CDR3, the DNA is TGTGCCAGCATCCAGGGACAGGGTTTTATTCGTCTAGACACTGAAGCTTTCTTT.

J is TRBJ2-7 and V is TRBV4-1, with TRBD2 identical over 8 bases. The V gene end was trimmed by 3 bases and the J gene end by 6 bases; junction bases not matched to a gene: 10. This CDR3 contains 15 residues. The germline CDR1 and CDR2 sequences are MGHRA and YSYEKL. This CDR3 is CASSHYGRGRIEQYF. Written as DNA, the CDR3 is TGCGCCAGCAGCCACTACGGGAGGGGTCGGATCGAGCAGTACTTC.